The next 32 T cell receptor beta chains were all read from a single sample in a study of T cell responses to AZD1222 COVID-19 vaccine. The method was immunoSEQ multiplex PCR; TCRdb's version includes in-frame clones alone and lacks a portion of them. Of some 150,000 clones listed, more than 85% are singletons. The material sequenced was peripheral blood, taken on day 0 of AZD1222 vaccination. These receptor sequences come from an adult in good health.

The chain carries TRBV5-1 and TRBJ2-7; TRBD1 might be the D (7 bases). Trimming removed 3 bases from V and 3 bases from J, with 16 bases in between. This CDR3 is built from 15 residues. Germline loops: CDR1 SGHRS, CDR2 YFSETQ. The CDR3 region is CASSSRRQGGYEQYF. In nucleotides, the CDR3 is TGCGCCAGCAGCTCGAGAAGACAGGGAGGCTACGAGCAGTACTTC.

The chain uses TRBV4-1 and TRBJ1-5; D gene uncertain. The CDR3 totals 16 residues. The ends were cut back, 1 base at V and 4 bases at J, with 14 bases in the middle. Germline V gene lookup returns CDR1 MGHRA and CDR2 YSYEKL. The CDR3 DNA reads TGCGCCAGCAGCCAAGTTGGGCGTCAAAAGAATCAGCCCCAGCATTTT. This encodes CASSQVGRQKNQPQHF.

V gene TRBV5-1 combines with J gene TRBJ1-3; 8 positions agree with TRBD1. After removal of 4 bases from V and 0 bases from J, the junction contained 21 bases not matched to a gene. Germline V lookup: CDR1 SGHRS, CDR2 YFSETQ. This CDR3 spans 21 amino acids. CDR3: CASSHDWPYRGTVSSGNTIYF. In nucleotides, the CDR3 is TGCGCCAGCAGCCACGATTGGCCGTACAGGGGGACTGTGAGCTCTGGAAACACCATATATTTT.

This CDR3 reads CASSPPNFGTEAFF. The CDR3 nucleotides are TGTGCCAGCAGCCCCCCCAACTTTGGAACTGAAGCTTTCTTT. The chain couples TRBV11-1 to TRBJ1-1; D call uncertain. Germline CDR1 and CDR2: SGHAT and FQDESV (reference sequence). Trimming took off 5 bases at V and 5 bases at J, with 15 bases between the two ends. The CDR3 has 14 amino acids.

The chain uses TRBV7-3 and TRBJ2-1, with 11 bases identical to TRBD2. This CDR3 spans 17 amino acids. V shed 3 bases and J 5 bases; nucleotides not matched to a gene: 9. Germline assignment: CDR1 SGHTA and CDR2 FQGTGA. The CDR3 region has the DNA TGTGCCAGCAGCTTCTCGGGACTAGCGGAGAAGCACAATGAGCAGTTCTTC. Translation: CASSFSGLAEKHNEQFF.

The chain is built from TRBV9 and TRBJ2-3, with D tentatively TRBD1 or TRBD2 (5 bases each). CDR1 is SGDLS and CDR2 is YYNGEE in the germline V gene. Trimming cost V 4 bases and J 2 bases, with 17 bases left between them. This CDR3 spans 16 amino acids. The CDR3 region is CASSYSGPLSTDTQYF. The CDR3, as DNA: TGTGCCAGCAGCTATTCGGGACCGTTGTCCACAGATACGCAGTATTTT.

V is TRBV4-2 and J is TRBJ1-1; D not resolved. Germline V gives CDR1 LGHNA, CDR2 YNFKEQ. V lost 1 base and J 4 bases, leaving 13 bases between the germline ends. The CDR3 extends over 15 amino acids. The CDR3 sequence: CASSQVSAGSTEAFF. CDR3 in DNA: TGTGCCAGCAGCCAAGTATCGGCCGGGTCCACTGAAGCTTTCTTT.

The rearrangement uses TRBV5-1 and TRBJ1-3; possible D gene TRBD1, 5 bases. The CDR3 runs 16 residues. Trimming removed 0 bases from V and 0 bases from J, with 10 bases in between. Germline-derived CDR1 and CDR2 are SGHRS and YFSETQ. CDR3 coding DNA: TGCGCCAGCAGCTTGGGCCCGGGGCTCTCTGGAAACACCATATATTTT. It translates to CASSLGPGLSGNTIYF.

The rearrangement joins TRBV12-3 or TRBV12-4 to TRBJ1-3; D gene uncertain. The CDR3 loop spans 11 amino acids. Trimming left V 3 bases short and J 7 bases short, with 4 bases between. CDR3 region: CASSFGNTIYF. The CDR3 DNA is TGTGCCAGCAGTTTCGGGAACACCATATATTTT.

J is TRBJ2-7 and V is TRBV5-4, with D tentatively TRBD1 (6 bases). From germline, CDR1 is SGHNT and CDR2 YYREEE (reference sequence). V shed 5 bases and J shed 7 bases, with 16 bases lying between them. The CDR3 covers 13 residues. The CDR3 DNA is TGTGCCAGCAGGATACAGGGTTTGGGAGAGCAGTACTTC. Translation gives CASRIQGLGEQYF.

The V call is TRBV28, the J call TRBJ2-3, with no clear D. V lost 4 bases and J lost 2, with 13 bases in between. Germline CDR1 MDHEN, CDR2 SYDVKM. The CDR3 consists of 15 residues. CDR3 DNA: TGTGCCAGCAGTTATACCTACACCCCCACAGATACGCAGTATTTT. It encodes CASSYTYTPTDTQYF.

The chain employs TRBV27 and TRBJ1-2; no definite D call. The CDR3 spans 12 residues. Trimming pared 5 bases from V and 5 bases from J, leaving 9 bases between. Germline V gene sequence: CDR1 MNHEY, CDR2 SMNVEV (reference sequence). DNA for the CDR3: TGTGCCAGCAGTGCTCCTGGGTATGGCTACACCTTC. This sequence encodes CASSAPGYGYTF.

This clone was observed once. The chain carries TRBV7-9 and TRBJ1-4; tentatively, D is TRBD1 (5 bases). The germline V gene encodes CDR1 SEHNR and CDR2 FQNEAQ (reference sequence). The CDR3 is made up of 15 amino acids. V was shortened by 2 bases and J by 4 bases, with 11 bases between the two germline ends. CDR3 amino acids: CASSLSQGLNEKLFF. The CDR3 coding sequence is TGTGCCAGCAGCTTATCCCAGGGCCTTAATGAAAAACTGTTTTTT.

In its sample, this clone was seen a few times. The chain links TRBV7-2 to TRBJ2-1; 8 nucleotides match TRBD2. The CDR3 is 15 residues long. Germline assignment: CDR1 SGHTA and CDR2 FQGNSA. The ends lost 5 bases at V and 9 bases at J; junction bases unmatched: 12. CDR3 region: CASSPRGGRYGEQFF. The CDR3 DNA follows: TGTGCCAGCAGCCCACGGGGGGGCCGATATGGTGAGCAGTTCTTC. Looking up the rest from reference TRBV7-2 and TRBJ2-1 gives the full variable domain: GAGVSQSPSNKVTEKGKDVELRCDPISGHTALYWYRQSLGQGLEFLIYFQGNSAPDKSGLPSDRFSAERTGGSVSTLTIQRTQQEDSAVYLCASSPRGGRYGEQFFGPGTRLTVL.

The chain has TRBV4-2 and TRBJ1-1; D is uncertain. The ends were cut back, 4 bases at V and 5 bases at J, with 5 bases in the middle. CDR1 is LGHNA and CDR2 is YNFKEQ in the germline V gene. This CDR3 is 11 amino acids long. The chain's CDR3 is CASSRLTEAFF. CDR3 DNA: TGTGCCAGCAGCCGTTTAACTGAAGCTTTCTTT.

The rearrangement links TRBV11-3 to TRBJ1-2, with a tentative D call TRBD1 (5 bases). V was shortened by 0 bases and J by 4 bases, with 18 bases between the two germline ends. Germline loops: CDR1 SGHNT, CDR2 YENEEA. The CDR3 has 17 residues. Here the CDR3 reads CASSLDPGTIGAYGYTF. The CDR3, as DNA: TGTGCCAGCAGCTTAGACCCAGGGACTATCGGGGCCTATGGCTACACCTTC.

CDR3 bases: TGTGCCAGCAGCCCAAATTCCGGGACAGGTCTCACTGAAGCTTTCTTT. Translation gives CASSPNSGTGLTEAFF. The chain employs TRBV7-8 and TRBJ1-1, with TRBD1 matching over 8 bases. Trimming took 5 bases from V and 4 from J; bases not matched to a gene: 12. The germline gives CDR1 SGHVS, CDR2 FQNEAQ. This CDR3 is built from 16 residues.

The V call is TRBV4-1, the J call TRBJ1-4, with D unresolved. Trimming removed 3 bases at V and 8 bases at J, with 16 bases between. Germline lookup yields CDR1 MGHRA and CDR2 YSYEKL. CDR3 size: 15 residues. The CDR3, as DNA: TGCGCCAGCAGCCATGGTTGGATAGGCGGCGAAAAACTGTTTTTT. It yields the protein CASSHGWIGGEKLFF.

V gene TRBV30 combines with J gene TRBJ1-1; the D gene is possibly TRBD1 (5 bases). This CDR3 spans 14 amino acids. Germline assignment: CDR1 GTSNPN and CDR2 SVGIG (reference sequence). Trimming took 4 bases from V and 1 from J, leaving 13 bases between them. The CDR3 DNA follows: TGTGCCTGGAATCCGAGGACAACGAACACTGAAGCTTTCTTT. Amino acid sequence: CAWNPRTTNTEAFF.

CDR3 in DNA: TGTGCCAGTATGGGACAGGGAAAGGATGGCTACACCTTC. It yields the protein CASMGQGKDGYTF. The gene calls are TRBV2 and TRBJ1-2; TRBD1 agrees at 9 bases. The CDR3 runs 13 residues. V lost 9 bases to trimming and J lost 6 bases; unmatched junction nucleotides: 8. CDR1 and CDR2 from the germline V gene are SNHLY and FYNNEI.

The chain is built from TRBV19 and TRBJ2-4, with D maybe TRBD1 (5 bases). The CDR3 contains 19 residues. Looked up from germline, CDR1 is LNHDA and CDR2 is SQIVND (reference sequence). Trimming left V 3 bases short and J 0 bases short, with 21 bases between. The CDR3 DNA reads as TGTGCCAGTAGTATTGGCAGGGTCTACAGCAGCCTAGCCAAAAACATTCAGTACTTC. Protein product: CASSIGRVYSSLAKNIQYF.

V gene TRBV7-9 combines with J gene TRBJ1-3; D call uncertain. Germline CDR1 is SEHNR and CDR2 is FQNEAQ (reference sequence). The V and J ends lost 4 bases and 0 bases respectively, with 16 bases between them. The CDR3 is made up of 17 amino acids. The CDR3 reads CASSSNRHMSSGNTIYF. In DNA form, the CDR3 reads TGTGCCAGCAGCTCCAATCGGCACATGAGCTCTGGAAACACCATATATTTT.

The chain joins TRBV5-1 to TRBJ1-6; no firm D call. V was trimmed by 0 bases and J by 9 bases, leaving 7 bases between them. The CDR3 has 13 residues. Per germline, CDR1 SGHRS and CDR2 YFSETQ. The CDR3 DNA reads TGCGCCAGCAGCTTGGCCGGGCGTTCACCCCTCCACTTT. Translating gives CASSLAGRSPLHF.

The chain recombines TRBV6-5 with TRBJ1-1; no clear D gene. The CDR3 length is 14 residues. Germline-derived CDR1 and CDR2 are MNHEY and SVGAGI. With 6 bases removed from V and 1 base from J, the gap between germline ends came to 12 bases. Here the CDR3 reads CASRRGRWNTEAFF. The CDR3 bases are TGTGCCAGCAGGAGAGGACGGTGGAACACTGAAGCTTTCTTT.

This clone appeared once. The chain couples TRBV5-6 to TRBJ1-1; 7 bases agree with TRBD1. CDR3 length equals 16 residues. V was pared by 1 base and J by 6 bases, with 12 bases of the junction left unmatched. Germline values: CDR1 SGHDT, CDR2 YYEEEE. The CDR3 DNA is TGTGCCAGCAGCTTGTTCTTGGCAGGGGGGTCGGCTGAAGCTTTCTTT. Its protein is CASSLFLAGGSAEAFF.

V and J are TRBV2 and TRBJ1-1; 7 nucleotides agree with TRBD1. CDR1 and CDR2 from the germline V gene are SNHLY and FYNNEI. CDR3 size: 15 residues. The V and J ends lost 6 bases and 1 base, in that order; junction bases with no gene match: 8. The CDR3 DNA sequence: TGTGCCAGCAGGAGTCCGGGACAGAAGAACACTGAAGCTTTCTTT. Protein product: CASRSPGQKNTEAFF.

V gene TRBV19 combines with J gene TRBJ1-1; a weak D match, TRBD1 (5 bases). Germline CDR1 reads LNHDA; CDR2 reads SQIVND (reference sequence). V gave up 10 bases and J gave up 0 bases, with 15 bases separating them. This CDR3 has 14 amino acids. The CDR3 here is CATKVGGMNTEAFF. Written as DNA, the CDR3 is TGTGCCACAAAGGTTGGGGGAATGAACACTGAAGCTTTCTTT.

The J gene is TRBJ1-1, the V gene TRBV6-1; D is possibly TRBD1 (5 bases). Germline V gene sequence: CDR1 MNHNS, CDR2 SASEGT. Trimming removed 3 bases at V and 1 base at J, with 12 bases between. This CDR3 is 15 amino acids long. CDR3: CASSDRSQGNTEAFF. As DNA, the CDR3 is TGTGCCAGCAGTGATCGATCGCAGGGGAACACTGAAGCTTTCTTT.

This sequence joins TRBV28 and TRBJ2-7; perhaps TRBD2 as D (6 bases). Trimming cost V 3 bases and J 1 base, with 13 bases left between them. Germline assignment: CDR1 MDHEN and CDR2 SYDVKM. This CDR3 spans 15 amino acids. The CDR3 nucleotides read TGTGCCAGCAGTTTCCGCATGGAGGGGTCCTACGAGCAGTACTTC. Translated, it gives CASSFRMEGSYEQYF.

The chain uses TRBV7-2 and TRBJ1-2; maybe TRBD1 (6 bases). The V gene lost 6 bases and the J gene lost 0 bases, with 20 bases spanning the gap. CDR3 length: 17 amino acids. Per germline, CDR1 SGHTA and CDR2 FQGNSA. CDR3 region: CASRQKSGGLANYGYTF. CDR3 bases: TGTGCCAGCAGACAAAAATCGGGGGGGCTTGCTAACTATGGCTACACCTTC.

This chain joins TRBV19 and TRBJ1-1; unclear D gene. The CDR3 has 11 amino acids. CDR1 is LNHDA, CDR2 SQIVND, per germline (reference sequence). V lost 2 bases and J lost 8, with 6 bases in between. The CDR3 region has the DNA TGTGCCAGTAGTATAAACTTAGAAGCTTTCTTT. Its protein product is CASSINLEAFF.

The V and J genes are TRBV7-9 and TRBJ1-1; D possibly corresponds to TRBD1 (5 bases). Germline V gives CDR1 SEHNR, CDR2 FQNEAQ (reference sequence). V shed 5 bases and J shed 1 base, with 11 bases lying between them. This CDR3 region has 14 residues. The CDR3 loop reads CASSTTRENTEAFF. The DNA for the CDR3 is TGTGCCAGCAGCACAACCAGGGAGAACACTGAAGCTTTCTTT.